These 22 T cell receptor beta chains originate from one sample sequenced in a study of CD8 T cells in Susac syndrome. An input of about 0.45 to 1 ug of RNA was subjected to reverse transcription using random hexamers. From the immunoSEQ multiplex PCR reads, TCRdb called clonotypes with MiXCR, one entry per CDR3 protein. The table shows approximately 300,000 distinct CDR3 sequences, with roughly 85% occurring only once. Specimen: CD8+ T cells from PBMCs. The receptors originated from a human donor with multiple sclerosis.

V usage is TRBV9 and J usage is TRBJ2-7; D is perhaps TRBD1 or TRBD2 (5 bases each). Trimming stripped 4 bases from V and 2 bases from J, with 13 bases between. CDR3 length: 14 amino acids. From germline, CDR1 is SGDLS and CDR2 YYNGEE. The CDR3 spells CASSISGSPYEQYF. The CDR3 coding sequence is TGTGCCAGCAGCATCTCAGGGAGTCCCTACGAGCAGTACTTC.

The rearrangement joins TRBV28 to TRBJ1-1; D is perhaps TRBD1 (5 bases). In germline, CDR1 is MDHEN, CDR2 SYDVKM. The CDR3 is made up of 16 amino acids. Trimming took 3 bases from V and 1 from J, leaving 15 bases between them. The CDR3 protein is CASSFSPGNGNTEAFF. In DNA form, the CDR3 reads TGTGCCAGCAGTTTTTCCCCAGGGAACGGGAACACTGAAGCTTTCTTT.

The gene calls are TRBV5-6 and TRBJ2-7; the D call may be TRBD1 or TRBD2 (5 bases each). Trimming pared 3 bases from V and 1 base from J, leaving 11 bases between. Germline CDR1 and CDR2: SGHDT and YYEEEE. The CDR3 totals 14 residues. CDR3 in amino acids: CASSWGDRSYEQYF. CDR3 coding DNA: TGTGCCAGCAGCTGGGGAGACAGATCCTACGAGCAGTACTTC.

CDR3 loop: CASRPTGLTGANVLTF. DNA for the CDR3: TGTGCCAGCAGGCCGACAGGATTGACTGGGGCCAACGTCCTGACTTTC. V is TRBV27 and J is TRBJ2-6; tentatively, D is TRBD1 (6 bases). The germline CDR1 and CDR2 sequences are MNHEY and SMNVEV (reference sequence). V was pared by 6 bases and J by 2 bases, with 14 bases between. CDR3 length: 16 residues.

J is TRBJ2-1 and V is TRBV28, with 11 bases identical to TRBD2. Germline V gene sequence: CDR1 MDHEN, CDR2 SYDVKM. With 4 bases clipped from V and 2 bases from J, the junction kept 10 bases outside the gene matches. CDR3 size: 18 residues. The DNA of the CDR3 is TGTGCCAGCAGTTCCCCTCGACTAGCGGGGACCGCCTACAATGAGCAGTTCTTC. It translates to CASSSPRLAGTAYNEQFF.

This chain uses TRBV28 with TRBJ2-7, with TRBD2 as a possible D gene (6 bases). V was cut by 3 bases and J by 2 bases, with 11 bases left in between. The CDR3 is made up of 14 amino acids. CDR1 is MDHEN, CDR2 SYDVKM, per germline. Here the CDR3 DNA reads TGTGCCAGCAGTTTTAGCGGAGGACCCTACGAGCAGTACTTC. The encoded protein is CASSFSGGPYEQYF.

The V call is TRBV20-1, the J call TRBJ1-2; perhaps TRBD1 as D (6 bases). Germline values: CDR1 DFQATT, CDR2 SNEGSKA (reference sequence). V was cut by 0 bases and J by 4 bases, with 21 bases left in between. The CDR3 contains 17 residues. The CDR3, as DNA: TGCAGTGCTAGAGATGACACTCCGGGGGCCCGTGTCTATGGCTACACCTTC. This codes for CSARDDTPGARVYGYTF.

The V call is TRBV15, the J call TRBJ2-5; TRBD1 might be the D (5 bases). Germline assignment: CDR1 LNHNV and CDR2 YYDKDF (reference sequence). The CDR3 spans 14 residues. The V end was cut by 5 bases, the J end by 3 bases, with 13 bases between. The CDR3 region has the DNA TGTGCCACCAGCGGCCCCAGGGTCGAAGAGACCCAGTACTTC. It codes for CATSGPRVEETQYF.

The chain joins TRBV19 to TRBJ1-2, with D unresolved. The germline V gene has CDR1 LNHDA and CDR2 SQIVND (reference sequence). The CDR3 runs to 13 residues. V was shortened by 10 bases and J by 1 base, with 13 bases between the two germline ends. CDR3 coding DNA: TGTGCCACCCAGAGGACGCTTAACTATGGCTACACCTTC. Amino acid sequence: CATQRTLNYGYTF.

The chain uses TRBV5-1 and TRBJ1-5, with 7 bases that match TRBD1. This CDR3 is 16 amino acids long. J gave up 3 bases and V 2 bases, and 8 bases lay outside the gene matches. Looked up from germline, CDR1 is SGHRS and CDR2 is YFSETQ. The CDR3 protein is CASSFEPGQINQPQHF. The CDR3 DNA sequence: TGCGCCAGCAGCTTCGAACCGGGACAGATCAATCAGCCCCAGCATTTT. Variable domain in full (rest from reference TRBV5-1 and TRBJ1-5): KAGVTQTPRYLIKTRGQQVTLSCSPISGHRSVSWYQQTPGQGLQFLFEYFSETQRNKGNFPGRFSGRQFSNSRSEMNVSTLELGDSALYLCASSFEPGQINQPQHFGDGTRLSIL.

The chain uses TRBV2 and TRBJ2-1; unclear D gene. The CDR3 length is 12 residues. CDR1 and CDR2 from the germline V gene are SNHLY and FYNNEI. Deletions cut 6 bases from V and 8 bases from J, with 11 bases between. The DNA of the CDR3 is TGTGCCAGCAGAACGAGTGGCTATGAGCAGTTCTTC. Amino acid sequence: CASRTSGYEQFF.

The gene calls are TRBV20-1 and TRBJ1-2; no firm D call. The V end was cut by 6 bases, the J end by 2 bases, with 16 bases between. Germline assignment: CDR1 DFQATT and CDR2 SNEGSKA (reference sequence). The CDR3 contains 14 residues. In DNA form, the CDR3 reads TGCAGTGCGCCGCAGGCGACGGTGAACTATGGCTACACCTTC. This sequence encodes CSAPQATVNYGYTF.

The chain links TRBV9 to TRBJ2-1, with D perhaps matching TRBD2 (6 bases). Germline lookup yields CDR1 SGDLS and CDR2 YYNGEE. The V gene lost 3 bases and the J gene lost 0 bases, with 10 bases spanning the gap. This CDR3 has 15 residues. CDR3 protein: CASSGDSFSYNEQFF. CDR3 coding DNA: TGTGCCAGCAGCGGGGACTCCTTCTCCTACAATGAGCAGTTCTTC.

This clonotype appeared a single time. The CDR3 loop reads CASRVGGYTEAFF. CDR3 nucleotides: TGTGCCAGCAGGGTTGGGGGATACACTGAAGCTTTCTTT. The V call is TRBV28, the J call TRBJ1-1; tentatively, D is TRBD1 (5 bases). In germline, CDR1 is MDHEN, CDR2 SYDVKM. This CDR3 comprises 13 residues. V was trimmed by 6 bases and J by 3 bases, leaving 11 bases between them.

V gene TRBV19 combines with J gene TRBJ1-5; weak D call: TRBD1 (5 bases). Germline CDR1 is LNHDA and CDR2 is SQIVND (reference sequence). The CDR3 length is 14 residues. V lost 6 bases and J lost 5, with 14 bases in between. The chain's CDR3 is CASRSWQGHQPQHF. The CDR3, as DNA: TGTGCCAGTAGATCTTGGCAGGGTCATCAGCCCCAGCATTTT.

The J gene is TRBJ1-3, the V gene TRBV9; weak D call: TRBD1 (6 bases). Germline lookup yields CDR1 SGDLS and CDR2 YYNGEE. Between the trimmed V and J ends, which lost 4 bases and 0 bases, there was a span of 14 bases. CDR3 length: 16 amino acids. CDR3 loop: CASSPVGALSGNTIYF. As DNA, the CDR3 is TGTGCCAGCAGCCCAGTGGGGGCTCTCTCTGGAAACACCATATATTTT.

This sequence joins TRBV27 and TRBJ1-3; possibly TRBD1 for D (5 bases). The V and J ends lost 3 bases and 2 bases respectively, with 11 bases between them. This CDR3 has 15 residues. Germline V gives CDR1 MNHEY, CDR2 SMNVEV (reference sequence). The CDR3 nucleotides are TGTGCCAGCAGTTTCTCCGGGACGACTGGAAACACCATATATTTT. Translating it yields CASSFSGTTGNTIYF.

The chain couples TRBV27 to TRBJ2-2; 13 bases match TRBD2. Germline CDR1 is MNHEY and CDR2 is SMNVEV (reference sequence). This CDR3 is built from 17 residues. With 5 bases clipped from V and 3 bases from J, the junction kept 6 bases outside the gene matches. Written as DNA, the CDR3 is TGTGCCAGCAGTCCATGGACTAGCGGGAGTTACACCGGGGAGCTGTTTTTT. Amino acid sequence: CASSPWTSGSYTGELFF.

CDR3 loop: CASSPIPGGASTIYF. The CDR3 DNA follows: TGTGCCAGTAGCCCCATCCCAGGGGGCGCTTCCACCATATATTTT. This rearrangement joins TRBV19 to TRBJ1-3, with 8 bases that match TRBD1. Germline V lookup: CDR1 LNHDA, CDR2 SQIVND (reference sequence). CDR3 length equals 15 residues. Trimming at V came to 6 bases and at J to 9 bases, leaving 13 bases not matched to a gene.

The gene calls are TRBV7-2 and TRBJ1-5, with D possibly being TRBD1 (5 bases). CDR1 and CDR2 from the germline V gene are SGHTA and FQGNSA. The V end was cut by 5 bases, the J end by 10 bases, with 18 bases between. The CDR3 is made up of 14 amino acids. The CDR3 bases are TGTGCCAGCAGCCAAGATGGGTCAGGGATTCCCCAGCATTTT. The encoded protein is CASSQDGSGIPQHF.

The CDR3 DNA reads TGCGCCAGCAGCCAGGGGGCGGGAGCCGGGGAGCTGTTTTTT. Its protein is CASSQGAGAGELFF. V gene TRBV4-3 combines with J gene TRBJ2-2; D possibly corresponds to TRBD2 (7 bases). The V gene lost 3 bases and the J gene lost 6 bases, with 11 bases spanning the gap. Per germline, CDR1 LGHNA and CDR2 YSLEER. CDR3 length: 14 amino acids.

This chain connects TRBV4-3 to TRBJ2-5, with 7 bases aligning to TRBD2. Losses at the gene ends were 3 bases for V and 5 bases for J; bases not matched to a gene: 6. The CDR3 contains 14 residues. Germline V gives CDR1 LGHNA, CDR2 YSLEER. Here the CDR3 DNA reads TGCGCCAGCAGCCAGATACGGGAGGAGGAGACCCAGTACTTC. Its protein product is CASSQIREEETQYF.